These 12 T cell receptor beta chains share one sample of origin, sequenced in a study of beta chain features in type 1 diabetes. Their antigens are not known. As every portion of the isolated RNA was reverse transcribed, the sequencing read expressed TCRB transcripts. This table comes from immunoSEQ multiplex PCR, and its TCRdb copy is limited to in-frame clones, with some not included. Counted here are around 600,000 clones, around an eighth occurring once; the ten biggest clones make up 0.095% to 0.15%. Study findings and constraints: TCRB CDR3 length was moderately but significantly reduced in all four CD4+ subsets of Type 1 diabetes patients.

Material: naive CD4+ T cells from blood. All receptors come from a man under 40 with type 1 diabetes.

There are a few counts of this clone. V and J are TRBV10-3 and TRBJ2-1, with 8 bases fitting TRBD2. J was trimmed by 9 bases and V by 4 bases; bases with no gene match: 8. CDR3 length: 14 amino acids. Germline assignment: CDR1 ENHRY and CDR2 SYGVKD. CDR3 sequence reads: CAISGSTSGGEQFF. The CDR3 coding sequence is TGTGCCATCAGTGGTTCTACTAGCGGTGGTGAGCAGTTCTTC.

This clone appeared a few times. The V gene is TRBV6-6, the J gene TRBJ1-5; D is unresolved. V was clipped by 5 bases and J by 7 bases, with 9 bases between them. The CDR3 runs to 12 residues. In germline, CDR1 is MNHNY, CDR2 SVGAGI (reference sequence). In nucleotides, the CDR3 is TGTGCCAGCAGTCCCGCCATCCAGCCCCAGCATTTT. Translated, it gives CASSPAIQPQHF.

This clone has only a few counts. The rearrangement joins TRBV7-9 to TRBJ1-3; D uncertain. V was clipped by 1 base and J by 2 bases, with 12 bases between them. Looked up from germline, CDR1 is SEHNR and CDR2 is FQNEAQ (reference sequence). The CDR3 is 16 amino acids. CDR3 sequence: CASSLEPGTTGNTIYF. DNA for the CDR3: TGTGCCAGCAGCTTAGAACCAGGAACTACTGGAAACACCATATATTTT.

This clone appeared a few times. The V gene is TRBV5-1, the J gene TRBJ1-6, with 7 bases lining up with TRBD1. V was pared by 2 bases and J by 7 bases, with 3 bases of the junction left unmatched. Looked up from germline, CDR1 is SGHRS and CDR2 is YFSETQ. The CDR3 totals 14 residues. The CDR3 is CASSFGTANSPLHF. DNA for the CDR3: TGCGCCAGCAGCTTCGGGACAGCCAATTCACCCCTCCACTTT.

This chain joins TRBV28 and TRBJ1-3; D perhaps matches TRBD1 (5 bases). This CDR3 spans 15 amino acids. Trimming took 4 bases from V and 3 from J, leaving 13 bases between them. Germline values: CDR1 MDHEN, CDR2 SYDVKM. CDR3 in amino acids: CASSSIGTFGNTIYF. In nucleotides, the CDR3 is TGTGCCAGCAGTTCCATAGGGACTTTTGGAAACACCATATATTTT.

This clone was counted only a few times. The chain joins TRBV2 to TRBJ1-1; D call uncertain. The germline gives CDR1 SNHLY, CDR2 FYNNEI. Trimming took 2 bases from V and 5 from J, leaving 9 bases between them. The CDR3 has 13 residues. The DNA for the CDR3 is TGTGCCAGCAGTGAACCAGTAGGGACTGAAGCTTTCTTT. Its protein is CASSEPVGTEAFF.

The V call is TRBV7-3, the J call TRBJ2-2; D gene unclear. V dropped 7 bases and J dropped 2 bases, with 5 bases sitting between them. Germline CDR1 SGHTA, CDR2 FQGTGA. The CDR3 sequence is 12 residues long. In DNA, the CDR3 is TGTGCCAGCACGACAAACACCGGGGAGCTGTTTTTT. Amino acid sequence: CASTTNTGELFF.

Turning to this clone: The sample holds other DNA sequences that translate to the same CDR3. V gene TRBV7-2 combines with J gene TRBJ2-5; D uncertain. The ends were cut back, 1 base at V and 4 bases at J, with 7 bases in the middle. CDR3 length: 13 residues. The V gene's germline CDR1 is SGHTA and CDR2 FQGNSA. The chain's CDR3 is CASSLVTGETQYF. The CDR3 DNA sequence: TGTGCCAGCAGCTTAGTGACCGGAGAGACCCAGTACTTC.

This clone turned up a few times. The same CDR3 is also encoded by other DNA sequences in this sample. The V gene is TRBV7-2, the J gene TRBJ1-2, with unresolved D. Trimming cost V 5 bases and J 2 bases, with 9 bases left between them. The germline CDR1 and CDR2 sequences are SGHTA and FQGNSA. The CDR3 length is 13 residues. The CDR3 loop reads CASSPDGNYGYTF. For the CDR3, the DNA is TGTGCCAGCAGCCCGGACGGAAACTATGGCTACACCTTC. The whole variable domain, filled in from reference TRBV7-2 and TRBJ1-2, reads GAGVSQSPSNKVTEKGKDVELRCDPISGHTALYWYRQSLGQGLEFLIYFQGNSAPDKSGLPSDRFSAERTGGSVSTLTIQRTQQEDSAVYLCASSPDGNYGYTFGSGTRLTVV.

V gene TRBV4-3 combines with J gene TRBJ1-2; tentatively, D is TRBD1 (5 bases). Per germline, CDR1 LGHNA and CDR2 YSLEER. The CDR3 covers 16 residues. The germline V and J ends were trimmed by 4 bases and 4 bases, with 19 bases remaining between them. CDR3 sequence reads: CASSLGLGRRLYGYTF. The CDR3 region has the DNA TGCGCCAGCAGCCTCGGCTTGGGACGGCGCCTCTATGGCTACACCTTC.

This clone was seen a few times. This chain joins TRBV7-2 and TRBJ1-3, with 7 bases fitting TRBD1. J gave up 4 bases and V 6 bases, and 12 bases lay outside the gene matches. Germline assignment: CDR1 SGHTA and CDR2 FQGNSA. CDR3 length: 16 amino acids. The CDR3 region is CASRSPVGQLGNTIYF. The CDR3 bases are TGTGCCAGCAGGTCCCCAGTGGGACAGCTGGGAAACACCATATATTTT.

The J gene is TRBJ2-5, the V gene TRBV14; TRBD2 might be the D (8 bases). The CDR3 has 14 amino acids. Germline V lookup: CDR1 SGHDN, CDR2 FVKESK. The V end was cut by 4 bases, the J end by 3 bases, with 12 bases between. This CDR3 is CASSPGGGKETQYF. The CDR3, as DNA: TGTGCCAGCAGCCCGGGAGGGGGCAAAGAGACCCAGTACTTC.